These T cell receptor beta chains were read from a single sample in a study of CD8+ T cells in alopecia areata. TCRdb keeps only in-frame clones here, not all; method: immunoSEQ multiplex PCR. Of about 140,000 clones listed, roughly 82% are singletons. Sequenced here: CD8+ T cells sorted from blood, sampled at week 4, from a patient treated with tofacitinib. Source of these receptors: a human donor with alopecia areata. Each CDR3 is given with its conserved first and last residue. D genes are given only for firm matches. Size tells how often a clone was seen (once, few, many) or the class of an expanded clone, and some rows leave it out.

j_call,d_call,cdr3_length,clone_size,v_call,cdr3_aa,cdr3_nt
TRBJ2-5,-,16,-,TRBV18,CASSTQGQGGQETQYF,TGTGCCAGCTCAACGCAAGGGCAGGGGGGCCAAGAGACCCAGTACTTC
TRBJ1-4,-,12,-,TRBV2,CASRGINEKLFF,TGTGCCAGCAGGGGGATAAATGAAAAACTGTTTTTT
TRBJ1-1,TRBD1,14,-,TRBV5-8,CASSPDRENTEAFF,TGTGCCAGCAGCCCGGACAGGGAGAACACTGAAGCTTTCTTT
TRBJ2-2,TRBD1,18,-,TRBV6-1,CASSEDLGQRTNTGELFF,TGTGCCAGCAGTGAAGATTTGGGACAGCGAACGAACACCGGGGAGCTGTTTTTT
TRBJ2-7,-,15,-,TRBV4-2,CASSQVQSTDYEQYF,TGTGCCAGCAGCCAAGTTCAGAGTACCGACTACGAGCAGTACTTC
TRBJ2-7,TRBD1,14,-,TRBV5-1,CASSWGTGAYEQYF,TGCGCCAGCAGCTGGGGGACAGGGGCCTACGAGCAGTACTTC
TRBJ1-1,-,15,-,TRBV19,CASSARTELNTEAFF,TGTGCCAGTAGTGCCCGGACGGAACTGAACACTGAAGCTTTCTTT
TRBJ2-3,-,15,few,TRBV7-8,CASSTPLWGTDTQYF,TGTGCCAGCAGCACACCTCTCTGGGGCACAGATACGCAGTATTTT
TRBJ2-1,TRBD2,15,-,TRBV15,CATSRETSGYNEQFF,TGTGCCACCAGCAGAGAGACTAGCGGCTACAATGAGCAGTTCTTC
TRBJ2-5,-,14,-,TRBV7-8,CASSFGAVQETQYF,TGTGCCAGCAGCTTTGGGGCAGTCCAAGAGACCCAGTACTTC
TRBJ1-2,-,15,-,TRBV5-1,CASSLEVGTGYGYTF,TGCGCCAGCAGCTTGGAGGTAGGGACCGGCTATGGCTACACCTTC
TRBJ2-7,TRBD2,15,-,TRBV27,CASSALGGASYEQYF,TGTGCCAGCAGTGCCCTCGGGGGGGCCTCCTACGAGCAGTACTTC
TRBJ2-7,TRBD2,15,few,TRBV6-1,CASSQVAGGSHEQYF,TGTGCCAGCAGTCAAGTAGCGGGGGGCTCCCACGAGCAGTACTTC
TRBJ2-2,-,14,-,TRBV27,CASSSGQNTGELFF,TGTGCCAGCAGTTCCGGACAGAACACCGGGGAGCTGTTTTTT
TRBJ2-7,TRBD1,14,-,TRBV4-1,CASSQVQGAYEQYF,TGCGCCAGCAGCCAAGTACAGGGGGCTTACGAGCAGTACTTC
TRBJ2-3,-,14,-,TRBV28,CASDGTQSTDTQYF,TGTGCCAGCGACGGCACGCAAAGCACAGATACGCAGTATTTT
TRBJ2-2,-,12,-,TRBV29-1,CSVEELAGELFF,TGCAGCGTTGAGGAATTAGCCGGGGAGCTGTTTTTT
TRBJ2-7,TRBD1,17,-,TRBV7-9,CASSSVPGTGLSYEQYF,TGTGCCAGCAGCTCCGTCCCGGGGACAGGGTTATCCTACGAGCAGTACTTC
TRBJ2-7,-,13,-,TRBV29-1,CSANGGASYEQYF,TGCAGCGCTAACGGGGGTGCCTCCTACGAGCAGTACTTC
TRBJ2-7,-,14,-,TRBV29-1,CSVDAPGAAYEQYF,TGCAGCGTTGATGCACCGGGGGCCGCCTACGAGCAGTACTTC
TRBJ2-3,TRBD2,15,-,TRBV7-2,CASSKTSGGLDTQYF,TGTGCCAGCAGCAAGACTAGCGGGGGGCTGGATACGCAGTATTTT